Listed below are T cell receptor beta chains from one sample, sequenced in a study of blood T cells in healthy people across ages. TCRdb processed the 5' RACE reads anew with MiXCR; each CDR3 protein has one entry. The sample lists approximately 690,000 distinct CDR3 sequences, about 43% seen once, with around 30% in the top ten. The material sequenced was blood. These receptors originate from a man of 80 years or more in good health. Each CDR3 is given with its conserved first and last residue. The D gene is left open where the match is weak. The size of a clone is reported for some rows only, either as once, few or many, or as a class for expanded clones.

v_call	clone_size	j_call	d_call	cdr3_nt	cdr3_aa
TRBV12-3/TRBV12-4	many	TRBJ2-3	NA	TGTGCCAGCTCAGGGGGGTGGAGAGCGGGAACAGATACGCAGTATTTT	CASSGGWRAGTDTQYF
TRBV5-1	NA	TRBJ2-1	NA	TGCGCCAGCAGCTTAACGCAGCTTGAGCAGTTCTTC	CASSLTQLEQFF
TRBV6-5	many	TRBJ2-7	TRBD2	TGTGCCAGCAGTTTATACGGGACTAGCGAGCTGATGTACGAGCAGTACTTC	CASSLYGTSELMYEQYF
TRBV20-1	many	TRBJ2-7	NA	TGCAGTGCTAGGTCTGGCCGTACAGGGTACGAGCAGTACTTC	CSARSGRTGYEQYF
TRBV6-4	few	TRBJ2-1	TRBD2	TGTGCCAGCAGTCCTTCTAGCGGGGTCTACAATGAGCAGTTCTTC	CASSPSSGVYNEQFF
TRBV7-9	NA	TRBJ2-7	NA	TGTGCCAGCAGCTTAGGAGTGGGAACCACCTCCTACGAGCAGTACTTC	CASSLGVGTTSYEQYF
TRBV4-3	NA	TRBJ2-3	NA	TGCGCCAGCAGCCAACGCCCTTCCCCAGATGACACAGATACGCAGTATTTT	CASSQRPSPDDTDTQYF
TRBV24-1	many	TRBJ2-3	TRBD2	TGTGCCACCAGTGATCCAACGCTAGCGGTCACAGATACGCAGTATTTT	CATSDPTLAVTDTQYF
TRBV29-1	NA	TRBJ2-2	TRBD2	TGCAGCGTTGAGAAAGCGGGGGCTTTAACCACCGGGGAGCTGTTTTTT	CSVEKAGALTTGELFF
TRBV21-1	once	TRBJ2-7	NA	TGTGCCGGCAGCAAAGAGTACTGGAGCTCCTACGAGCAGTACTTC	CAGSKEYWSSYEQYF
TRBV7-9	NA	TRBJ2-2	NA	TGTGCCAGCAGCTTAGACAGGATGGGGGAGCTGTTTTTT	CASSLDRMGELFF
TRBV7-2	few	TRBJ2-7	TRBD1	TGTGCCAGCAGCTCTTACCTAATGACAGGGGGCTCTTACGAGCAGTACTTC	CASSSYLMTGGSYEQYF
TRBV30	many	TRBJ1-1	NA	TGTGCCTGGAGCCACATAAACCAGGGTGAAGCTTTCTTT	CAWSHINQGEAFF
TRBV6-2/TRBV6-3	few	TRBJ2-7	NA	TGTGCCAGCAGTTACGAGGGGGGGGGGCCCTCCTACGAGCAGTACTTC	CASSYEGGGPSYEQYF
TRBV3-1	few	TRBJ2-3	TRBD2	TGTGCCAGCAGCCAAGGGGGGATAGCGGGAGGCTCAGATACGCAGTATTTT	CASSQGGIAGGSDTQYF
TRBV4-3	once	TRBJ2-1	NA	TGCGCCAGCAGCCAAGATCTCACTAGGCCCTACAATGAGCAGTTCTTC	CASSQDLTRPYNEQFF
TRBV7-2	NA	TRBJ2-7	NA	TGTGCCAGCAGCCCAACAGGTAACGTCAACGAGCAGTACTTC	CASSPTGNVNEQYF
TRBV28	NA	TRBJ1-2	NA	TGTGCCAGCAGCACAACGGGGGGCAGGAGAAACTATGGCTACACCTTC	CASSTTGGRRNYGYTF
TRBV12-3/TRBV12-4	NA	TRBJ2-7	TRBD1	TGTGCCAACAGTTTTCAGGGGGCGGACGAGCAGTACTTC	CANSFQGADEQYF
TRBV10-3	NA	TRBJ2-5	NA	TGTGCCATCAAGTCAGGCGGAGAGACCCAGTACTTC	CAIKSGGETQYF
TRBV6-5	NA	TRBJ2-1	NA	TGTGCCAGCAGTTACTCGATCAACGGGGGGCCGTACAATGAGCAGTTCTTC	CASSYSINGGPYNEQFF
TRBV6-2/TRBV6-3	NA	TRBJ2-6	NA	TGTGCCAGCAGTTACCCTGGGGCCAACGTCCTGACTTTC	CASSYPGANVLTF
TRBV20-1	NA	TRBJ2-5	NA	TGCAGTACCAGCAGGAAAGAGACCCAGTACTTC	CSTSRKETQYF
TRBV7-2	NA	TRBJ2-5	NA	TGTGCCAGCAGCGTTGTCCGTCAAGAGACCCAGTACTTC	CASSVVRQETQYF
TRBV7-2	NA	TRBJ2-6	TRBD1	TGTGCCAGCAGCCTGCGCCGGACAGGGTCTGGGGCCAACGTCCTGACTTTC	CASSLRRTGSGANVLTF
TRBV7-2	many	TRBJ2-1	NA	TGTGCCAGCAGCTCTTGGGGGGTACGTTCCTACAATGAGCAGTTCTTC	CASSSWGVRSYNEQFF
TRBV24-1	few	TRBJ1-2	NA	TGTGCCACCAGTGACCCGGGACGATCCTATGGCTACACCTTC	CATSDPGRSYGYTF
TRBV7-9	few	TRBJ1-4	NA	TGTGCCTCCACTAATGAAAAACTGTTTTTT	CASTNEKLFF
TRBV24-1	NA	TRBJ2-2	NA	TGTGCCACCAGTGTCGTGGGGGGGCCGGAGACCGGGGGGCTGTTTTTT	CATSVVGGPETGGLFF
TRBV6-6	few	TRBJ1-1	NA	TGTGCCAGCAGCGAGACAGCCCGGAACACTGAAGCTTTCTTT	CASSETARNTEAFF
TRBV11-2	NA	TRBJ2-1	NA	TGTGCCAGCAGCGGCCGGGGGAGAACACGCAATGAGCAGTTCTTC	CASSGRGRTRNEQFF
TRBV5-1	few	TRBJ2-1	NA	TGCGCCAGCAGCTTGGTTCCCTCCTACAATGAGCAGTTCTTC	CASSLVPSYNEQFF
TRBV5-1	NA	TRBJ2-1	TRBD1	TGCGCCAGCAGCCGACTGGGACAGCAGAGCTCCTACAATGAGCAGTTCTTC	CASSRLGQQSSYNEQFF
TRBV27	once	TRBJ2-1	NA	TGTGCCAGCAGCCGTGAACCCGGGACTGGGAATGAGCAGTTCTTC	CASSREPGTGNEQFF
TRBV6-2/TRBV6-3	few	TRBJ2-5	TRBD2	TGTGCCAGCAGTTGGACTAGCGGGGGGCCGGAGACCCAGTACTTC	CASSWTSGGPETQYF